This T cell receptor (beta chain) was recorded in a study of T-cell memory formation after mild COVID-19. TCRdb reprocessed the 5' RACE reads via MiXCR and lists one record per CDR3 protein. The sample has a few hundred thousand distinct CDR3 sequences; 20% to 25% are singletons. The sequence was collected from an adult woman who had mild COVID-19 (a few samples of this study predate the infection). Cell type and time point are not known. The specimen sequenced was PBMCs or a T cell subset sorted from them (not recorded which).

This chain's CDR3 is CASSPGALPPYEQYF. The CDR3, as DNA: TGTGCCAGCAGCCCCGGGGCCTTACCCCCCTACGAGCAGTACTTC. The chain is built from TRBV12-3 or TRBV12-4 and TRBJ2-7, with D tentatively TRBD1 or TRBD2 (5 bases each). The ends were cut back, 6 bases at V and 2 bases at J, with 17 bases in the middle. The CDR3 has 15 residues.